The 9 T cell receptor beta chains presented below share a single source sample, sequenced in a study of PD-L1 blockade in urothelial cancer. Time point defined: pretreatment peripheral blood. This table comes from immunoSEQ multiplex PCR, and its TCRdb copy is limited to in-frame clones, with some not included. The sample lists 98,000 or so clones; almost 90% were seen once. Sample: PBMCs, taken around atezolizumab (anti-PD-L1) treatment. These TCRs come from a man aged 60-69 years with urothelial cancer.

The rearrangement joins TRBV6-6 to TRBJ2-7, with TRBD2 matching 9 bases. Trimming at V came to 5 bases and at J to 3 bases, leaving 5 bases not matched to a gene. CDR3 size: 14 residues. The germline CDR1 and CDR2 sequences are MNHNY and SVGAGI (reference sequence). The CDR3 sequence is CASSLASGNYEQYF. CDR3 nucleotide sequence: TGTGCCAGCAGTCTGGCTAGCGGGAACTACGAGCAGTACTTC.

The rearrangement uses TRBV28 and TRBJ2-4, with 7 bases matching TRBD2. Germline CDR1 MDHEN, CDR2 SYDVKM. V shed 3 bases, J shed 3 bases, and the junction held 2 bases outside the gene matches. The length of the CDR3 is 14 residues. The CDR3 coding sequence is TGTGCCAGCAGTTTCGGACTAGGCAAAAACATTCAGTACTTC. Translated, it gives CASSFGLGKNIQYF. The entire variable domain, with the rest obtained from reference TRBV28 and TRBJ2-4, is as follows: DVKVTQSSRYLVKRTGEKVFLECVQDMDHENMFWYRQDPGLGLRLIYFSYDVKMKEKGDIPEGYSVSREKKERFSLILESASTNQTSMYLCASSFGLGKNIQYFGAGTRLSVL.

The chain combines TRBV4-3 with TRBJ2-2; 10 nucleotides line up with TRBD2. J gave up 8 bases and V 2 bases, and 11 bases lay outside the gene matches. The CDR3 is made up of 17 amino acids. Germline CDR1 is LGHNA and CDR2 is YSLEER. The CDR3 nucleotides are TGCGCCAGCAGCCAAATGAGCGGGGGGGCGCCGAGGGGGGAGCTGTTTTTT. Amino acid sequence: CASSQMSGGAPRGELFF.

The genes are TRBV30 and TRBJ2-1, with TRBD2 matching over 12 bases. The CDR3 totals 18 residues. CDR1 is GTSNPN, CDR2 SVGIG, per germline (reference sequence). V shed 5 bases, J shed 0 bases, and the junction held 11 bases outside the gene matches. CDR3 sequence (DNA): TGTGCCTGGTATTCACGGGCTAGCGGGGGGGCCTCCTACAATGAGCAGTTCTTC. It yields the protein CAWYSRASGGASYNEQFF.

This chain links TRBV5-1 with TRBJ1-1; D uncertain. The CDR3 sequence is 13 residues long. Trimming cost V 7 bases and J 1 base, with 11 bases left between them. Per the germline V gene, CDR1 is SGHRS and CDR2 is YFSETQ. In DNA, the CDR3 is TGCGCCAGCGCCACGCTAGAGAACACTGAAGCTTTCTTT. Translated: CASATLENTEAFF.

The genes are TRBV6-6 and TRBJ1-4; TRBD1 agrees at 7 bases. The length of the CDR3 is 13 residues. Germline loops: CDR1 MNHNY, CDR2 SVGAGI (reference sequence). V lost 10 bases to trimming and J lost 8 bases; unmatched junction nucleotides: 10. CDR3 nucleotide sequence: TGTGCCACCAGGGGGAGCGCCCCCGAAAAACTGTTTTTT. Amino acid sequence: CATRGSAPEKLFF.

This clone was seen a few times. V is TRBV18 and J is TRBJ1-4, with 8 positions matching TRBD1. The germline gives CDR1 KGHSH, CDR2 LQKENI. CDR3 size: 14 residues. J gave up 9 bases and V 6 bases, and 9 bases lay outside the gene matches. The CDR3 nucleotides read TGTGCCAGCTCCCCGGGACAGGAGGCGAAAAAACTGTTTTTT. Its protein product is CASSPGQEAKKLFF. The full variable domain, completed using reference TRBV18 and TRBJ1-4, is NAGVMQNPRHLVRRRGQEARLRCSPMKGHSHVYWYRQLPEEGLKFMVYLQKENIIDESGMPKERFSAEFPKEGPSILRIQQVVRGDSAAYFCASSPGQEAKKLFFGSGTQLSVL.

The chain is built from TRBV4-3 and TRBJ2-1; perhaps TRBD2 as D (6 bases). V was pared by 0 bases and J by 8 bases, with 14 bases between. Per the germline V gene, CDR1 is LGHNA and CDR2 is YSLEER. The CDR3 extends over 15 amino acids. CDR3 in amino acids: CASSQDLRGGDEQFF. In DNA form, the CDR3 reads TGCGCCAGCAGCCAAGATCTACGGGGCGGGGATGAGCAGTTCTTC.

The CDR3 DNA is TGTGCCAGCAGCTTAGAGGGGGGACTAGAGCAGACCCATTCACCCCTCCACTTT. Translated, it gives CASSLEGGLEQTHSPLHF. The V and J genes are TRBV11-3 and TRBJ1-6; the D gene is possibly TRBD1 (5 bases). In germline, CDR1 is SGHNT, CDR2 YENEEA. The CDR3 extends over 18 amino acids. The V end lost 0 bases, the J end lost 8 bases, and 20 bases lay between the germline ends. Drawing the rest from reference TRBV11-3 and TRBJ1-6, the complete variable domain is EAGVVQSPRYKIIEKKQPVAFWCNPISGHNTLYWYLQNLGQGPELLIRYENEEAVDDSQLPKDRFSAERLKGVDSTLKIQPAELGDSAVYLCASSLEGGLEQTHSPLHFGNGTRLTVT.